The 17 T cell receptor beta chains below were found in one sample sequenced in a study of response to subunit inactivated influenza vaccine. TCRdb reprocessed the RT-PCR reads via MiXCR and lists one record per CDR3 protein. The table shows 150,000 to 200,000 distinct CDR3 sequences, with around 9.2% occurring only once. Source: non-naive T cells sorted from PBMCs, taken on the day of vaccination. The source of these receptors is a man aged 50 to 59 who received an inactivated influenza vaccine.

The V gene is TRBV7-2, the J gene TRBJ1-2; 10 nucleotides align to TRBD1. CDR3 length equals 14 residues. Germline lookup yields CDR1 SGHTA and CDR2 FQGNSA. Trimming took 5 bases from V and 2 from J; bases not matched to a gene: 2. The CDR3 loop reads CASSTDRGNYGYTF. The CDR3 DNA sequence: TGTGCCAGCAGCACGGACAGGGGGAACTATGGCTACACCTTC. Complete variable domain (other parts from reference TRBV7-2 and TRBJ1-2): GAGVSQSPSNKVTEKGKDVELRCDPISGHTALYWYRQSLGQGLEFLIYFQGNSAPDKSGLPSDRFSAERTGGSVSTLTIQRTQQEDSAVYLCASSTDRGNYGYTFGSGTRLTVV.

In regard to this clonotype: A much larger clonotype is one base distant, so this may be a read error. This chain connects TRBV12-1 to TRBJ2-7. TRBV12-1 represents a pseudogene. This CDR3 comprises 13 residues. The CDR3 loop is CARSFYPEVEQYF. DNA of the CDR3: TGTGCCAGAAGCTTCTATCCAGAAGTGGAGCAGTACTTC.

This clonotype has only a few counts. The V and J genes are TRBV28 and TRBJ1-6, with 7 bases lining up with TRBD1. Germline V CDR1 and CDR2: MDHEN, SYDVKM. There are 14 residues in the CDR3. With V trimmed by 6 bases and J by 7 bases, 6 bases remained unmatched. CDR3 sequence (DNA): TGTGCCAGCAGAATGACAGGGAGAAATTCACCCCTCCACTTT. Protein: CASRMTGRNSPLHF.

This chain uses TRBV5-1 with TRBJ2-2; D gene unclear. CDR1 and CDR2 from the germline V gene are SGHRS and YFSETQ. The CDR3 covers 14 residues. V was cut by 5 bases and J by 6 bases, with 14 bases left in between. Written as DNA, the CDR3 is TGCGCCAGCAGGGTCATAACCGGCTCCGGGGAGCTGTTTTTT. As protein: CASRVITGSGELFF.

A few counts support this clonotype. The chain carries TRBV6-5 and TRBJ2-5; 12 positions match TRBD2. The CDR3 totals 17 residues. The germline CDR1 and CDR2 sequences are MNHEY and SVGAGI. V lost 1 base, J lost 5 bases, and 8 bases stayed unmatched. This CDR3 reads CASSYLSTSGRIETQYF. DNA of the CDR3: TGTGCCAGCAGTTACTTGTCGACTAGCGGGAGAATTGAGACCCAGTACTTC.

V gene TRBV11-2 combines with J gene TRBJ2-3; a weak D match, TRBD2 (5 bases). Germline CDR1 and CDR2: SGHAT and FQNNGV. The CDR3 extends over 11 amino acids. V lost 1 base and J 14 bases, leaving 10 bases between the germline ends. The CDR3 region is CASSLVGSLYF. DNA of the CDR3: TGTGCCAGCAGCTTAGTTGGGAGTTTGTATTTT.

This clonotype was detected a few times. The chain employs TRBV29-1 and TRBJ2-5, with 8 bases fitting TRBD2. The junction had 19 bases not matched to a gene; V was cut back by 6 bases and J by 4 bases. Germline-derived CDR1 and CDR2 are SQVTM and ANQGSEA. The CDR3 is made up of 17 amino acids. The DNA for the CDR3 is TGCAGCGTGACGGGAGGGCCGGGGCGCGGGGTCGGAGAGACCCAGTACTTC. Encoded protein: CSVTGGPGRGVGETQYF.

This clonotype occurred a few times. The chain links TRBV5-1 to TRBJ2-2; D call uncertain. Trimming removed 0 bases at V and 2 bases at J, with 8 bases between. Looked up from germline, CDR1 is SGHRS and CDR2 is YFSETQ. This CDR3 has 15 residues. Here the CDR3 DNA reads TGCGCCAGCAGCTTGGACAGCGCAAACACCGGGGAGCTGTTTTTT. This codes for CASSLDSANTGELFF. The variable domain in full, completed from reference TRBV5-1 and TRBJ2-2, reads KAGVTQTPRYLIKTRGQQVTLSCSPISGHRSVSWYQQTPGQGLQFLFEYFSETQRNKGNFPGRFSGRQFSNSRSEMNVSTLELGDSALYLCASSLDSANTGELFFGEGSRLTVL.

This clonotype showed up many times. The V call is TRBV6-2 or TRBV6-3, the J call TRBJ1-6, with a tentative D call TRBD1 (5 bases). Germline-derived CDR1 and CDR2 are MNHEY and SVGEGT. The CDR3 contains 12 residues. V was clipped by 4 bases and J by 7 bases, with 5 bases between them. Here the CDR3 reads CASSWDNSPLHF. Written as DNA, the CDR3 is TGTGCCAGCAGTTGGGACAATTCACCCCTCCACTTT.

This clonotype was observed a handful of times. The V call is TRBV7-2, the J call TRBJ2-5; TRBD1 agrees at 7 bases. Trimming at V came to 5 bases and at J to 5 bases, leaving 11 bases not matched to a gene. This CDR3 comprises 15 residues. Per the germline V gene, CDR1 is SGHTA and CDR2 is FQGNSA. CDR3 sequence (DNA): TGTGCCAGCAGCCCGGAACAGGGGTTTGGGGAGACCCAGTACTTC. Translation: CASSPEQGFGETQYF.

The chain employs TRBV12-1 and TRBJ1-2. TRBV12-1 is termed a pseudogene. The CDR3 contains 13 residues. The chain's CDR3 is CASSLRRVYGYTF. CDR3 nucleotides: TGTGCCAGCAGTTTGCGCAGGGTTTATGGCTACACCTTC.

In this sample, this clonotype turned up a few times. V is TRBV15 and J is TRBJ2-3; unclear D gene. The CDR3 consists of 14 residues. Trimming stripped 1 base from V and 3 bases from J, with 8 bases between. Germline CDR1 is LNHNV and CDR2 is YYDKDF (reference sequence). CDR3 amino acids: CATSRGPWTDTQYF. As DNA, the CDR3 is TGTGCCACCAGCAGAGGGCCCTGGACAGATACGCAGTATTTT.

Comment on this clonotype: A much larger clone lies one base from this, so it may be a read error. The chain has TRBV5-1 and TRBJ2-5; unclear D gene. Trimming cost V 3 bases and J 5 bases, with 11 bases left between them. Germline values: CDR1 SGHRS, CDR2 YFSETQ. CDR3 length: 13 residues. In nucleotides, the CDR3 is TGCGCCAGCAGCTCTCTATCCGGGGAGACCCAGTACTTC. Translated, it gives CASSSLSGETQYF.

This clonotype came up a few times. The chain employs TRBV6-2 or TRBV6-3 and TRBJ2-1; 9 bases map to TRBD1. V was pared by 8 bases and J by 6 bases, with 11 bases of the junction left unmatched. Germline loops: CDR1 MNHEY, CDR2 SVGEGT. The length of the CDR3 is 15 residues. As DNA, the CDR3 is TGTGCCAGCGGTAGACGGACAGGGGTGAGCAATGAGCAGTTCTTC. Protein sequence: CASGRRTGVSNEQFF.

This clonotype came up many times. The genes are TRBV7-3 and TRBJ2-3; a possible D gene is TRBD2 (6 bases). This CDR3 is 14 amino acids long. With 5 bases removed from V and 2 bases from J, the gap between germline ends came to 11 bases. Germline lookup yields CDR1 SGHTA and CDR2 FQGTGA. CDR3 nucleotides: TGTGCCAGCAGCGGAGGGGAGTCCACAGATACGCAGTATTTT. This translates into CASSGGESTDTQYF.

In its sample, this clonotype was seen many times. The chain uses TRBV15 and TRBJ2-2; D is perhaps TRBD2 (5 bases). The length of the CDR3 is 14 residues. The germline V and J ends were trimmed by 1 base and 4 bases, with 7 bases remaining between them. Looked up from germline, CDR1 is LNHNV and CDR2 is YYDKDF (reference sequence). The CDR3 spells CATSRGESTGELFF. In nucleotides, the CDR3 is TGTGCCACCAGCAGAGGGGAGAGCACCGGGGAGCTGTTTTTT.

This clonotype was recorded many times. The V and J genes are TRBV7-2 and TRBJ1-4; tentatively, D is TRBD1 (6 bases). The germline V gene has CDR1 SGHTA and CDR2 FQGNSA. The germline V and J ends were trimmed by 5 bases and 13 bases, with 17 bases remaining between them. CDR3 length: 13 amino acids. The CDR3 here is CASSLHRGDTLFF. The CDR3 DNA sequence: TGTGCCAGCAGCCTACACAGAGGGGACACACTGTTTTTT.